Listed here is a single TCR beta chain. The target antigen is unknown. The data belong to a study of T cell responses to AZD1222 COVID-19 vaccine. Findings of the study overall: Mapped onto spike, vaccine-associated CD4 TCRs spanned it and were dominant at 160-218 and 743-854.

Only in-frame clones appear in the TCRdb table, and some are missing; sequencing was by immunoSEQ multiplex PCR. The data show some 150,000 clones, approximately 93% seen once. Germline CDR1 reads KGHSH; CDR2 reads LQKENI. Trimming removed 3 bases at V and 10 bases at J, with 18 bases between. The CDR3 has 14 residues. This receptor was identified in an adult in good health. The chain joins TRBV18 to TRBJ1-1; D unclear. This specimen consisted of peripheral blood, obtained on day 0 of AZD1222 vaccination. The CDR3 is CASSPKTRVNRAFF. DNA for the CDR3: TGTGCCAGCTCACCCAAAACACGTGTGAATAGAGCTTTCTTT.